A single sample is the source of the 10 T cell receptor beta chains below, sequenced in a study of radiation and T cells in renal cell carcinoma. Sequencing used immunoSEQ multiplex PCR; TCRdb keeps in-frame clones, though not all of them. Among about 150,000 clones listed, about 87% were seen once. Specified time point: baseline pretreatment blood. Treatment reported: 15 Gy SBRT to primary tumor, nephrectomy 4 weeks later. The sequencing here drew on blood, taken from a patient whose treatment included radiotherapy and nephrectomy. These TCRs come from a woman aged 70-85 years with renal cell carcinoma.

The chain combines TRBV21-1 with TRBJ2-1; the DNA was not used to check the table's D call, TRBD2. TRBV21-1 is described as a pseudogene. CDR3 length: 15 amino acids. In DNA form, the CDR3 reads TGTGCCAGCAGTAAGGGACTAGGGGCCTACAATGAGCAGTTCTTC. Its protein is CASSKGLGAYNEQFF.

V usage is TRBV7-2 and J usage is TRBJ2-2; D is possibly TRBD1 or TRBD2 (5 bases each). In germline, CDR1 is SGHTA, CDR2 FQGNSA. This CDR3 spans 14 amino acids. V shed 7 bases and J shed 6 bases, with 15 bases lying between them. CDR3 sequence reads: CASNRMGVPGELFF. In DNA form, the CDR3 reads TGTGCCAGCAACCGTATGGGGGTCCCCGGGGAGCTGTTTTTT. Complete variable domain (other parts from reference TRBV7-2 and TRBJ2-2): GAGVSQSPSNKVTEKGKDVELRCDPISGHTALYWYRQSLGQGLEFLIYFQGNSAPDKSGLPSDRFSAERTGGSVSTLTIQRTQQEDSAVYLCASNRMGVPGELFFGEGSRLTVL.

The chain employs TRBV9 and TRBJ2-5, with D hard to call. The germline V and J ends were trimmed by 3 bases and 0 bases, with 3 bases remaining between them. CDR1 SGDLS and CDR2 YYNGEE come from the germline V gene. This CDR3 has 12 amino acids. CDR3 residues: CASSDHQETQYF. DNA for the CDR3: TGTGCCAGCAGCGACCACCAAGAGACCCAGTACTTC.

This rearrangement joins TRBV2 to TRBJ1-2; 7 bases are a match to TRBD1. Germline V lookup: CDR1 SNHLY, CDR2 FYNNEI. The CDR3 is 13 residues long. Germline trimming cut 8 bases from V and 4 bases from J; bases unmatched to any gene: 7. The CDR3 bases are TGTGCCAGCGGGGGACAGCTGATCTATGGCTACACCTTC. Translated, it gives CASGGQLIYGYTF. Looking up the rest from reference TRBV2 and TRBJ1-2 gives the full variable domain: EPEVTQTPSHQVTQMGQEVILRCVPISNHLYFYWYRQILGQKVEFLVSFYNNEISEKSEIFDDQFSVERPDGSNFTLKIRSTKLEDSAMYFCASGGQLIYGYTFGSGTRLTVV.

The chain recombines TRBV6-5 with TRBJ1-2; tentatively, D is TRBD1 (5 bases). This CDR3 has 14 amino acids. Germline lookup yields CDR1 MNHEY and CDR2 SVGAGI. V dropped 5 bases and J dropped 4 bases, with 14 bases sitting between them. The CDR3 nucleotides read TGTGCCAGCAGTAAAACGCAGGGTACCTATGGCTACACCTTC. Its translation is CASSKTQGTYGYTF.

This clone was seen a single time. The chain combines TRBV19 with TRBJ1-1; tentatively, D is TRBD1 (6 bases). This CDR3 region has 14 residues. Germline CDR1 reads LNHDA; CDR2 reads SQIVND (reference sequence). V lost 6 bases and J lost 5, with 16 bases in between. The CDR3 loop reads CASSERGGKTEAFF. DNA for the CDR3: TGTGCCAGTAGCGAAAGAGGGGGTAAGACTGAAGCTTTCTTT.

The sample holds one count of this clone. The J gene is TRBJ1-6, the V gene TRBV6-6; TRBD1 matches 9 bases. V dropped 4 bases and J dropped 9; count of bases not matched to a gene: 7. The CDR3 sequence is 15 residues long. CDR1 is MNHNY, CDR2 SVGAGI, per germline (reference sequence). CDR3 DNA: TGTGCCAGCAGTTCGACACAGGGGGCTAGTTCACCCCTCCACTTT. Protein sequence: CASSSTQGASSPLHF.

This clone showed up just once. J is TRBJ1-4 and V is TRBV28; 11 bases match TRBD1. The germline V gene encodes CDR1 MDHEN and CDR2 SYDVKM. V was pared by 8 bases and J by 7 bases, with 0 bases of the junction left unmatched. The length of the CDR3 is 12 residues. CDR3 protein: CASGTGGEKLFF. The CDR3 bases are TGTGCCAGCGGGACAGGGGGTGAAAAACTGTTTTTT.

The chain uses TRBV28 and TRBJ2-3; D is uncertain. The germline gives CDR1 MDHEN, CDR2 SYDVKM. The CDR3 has 12 residues. CDR3 protein: CGISSFTDTQYF. CDR3 DNA sequence: TGTGGCATAAGCAGTTTTACAGATACGCAGTATTTT.

The rearrangement uses TRBV7-9 and TRBJ1-1; D ambiguous. With 5 bases removed from V and 0 bases from J, the gap between germline ends came to 7 bases. Germline V gives CDR1 SEHNR, CDR2 FQNEAQ (reference sequence). The CDR3 covers 13 residues. The DNA of the CDR3 is TGTGCCAGCAGCCTTAGCCTGAACACTGAAGCTTTCTTT. Translation: CASSLSLNTEAFF.